The following is a T cell receptor (beta chain) sequence with its context. The antigen is not known. This entry belongs to a study of OX40 agonist ivuxolimab in advanced cancers. Study-level information: Averaging about 60 years in age, with a range of about 20 to 90, the cohort was 65% to 85% male.

Libraries were prepared by immunoSEQ multiplex PCR; TCRdb keeps only in-frame clonotypes and omits some of them. In the table there are 60,000 to 65,000 clones, about 86% of which are singletons. Study-level results: Partial responders treated at 0.1-3.0 mg/kg exhibited clonal expansion among the lowest measured. CD4+ and CD8+ blood T cells expanded clonally by week 6 at 0.1 to 3.0 mg/kg.

CDR3 length equals 15 residues. The V gene's germline CDR1 is PRHDT and CDR2 FYEKMQ (reference sequence). V was trimmed by 1 base and J by 5 bases, leaving 13 bases between them. The material sequenced was CD4+ or CD8+ T cells sorted from blood, taken in a trial of the OX40 agonist ivuxolimab. This receptor was obtained from an adult with an advanced solid tumor such as melanoma, head and neck, liver or kidney cancer. V and J are TRBV13 and TRBJ2-3, with D uncertain. In nucleotides, the CDR3 is TGTGCCAGCAGCTTAGTCGGCCAGAGACAAGATACGCAGTATTTT. Protein: CASSLVGQRQDTQYF.